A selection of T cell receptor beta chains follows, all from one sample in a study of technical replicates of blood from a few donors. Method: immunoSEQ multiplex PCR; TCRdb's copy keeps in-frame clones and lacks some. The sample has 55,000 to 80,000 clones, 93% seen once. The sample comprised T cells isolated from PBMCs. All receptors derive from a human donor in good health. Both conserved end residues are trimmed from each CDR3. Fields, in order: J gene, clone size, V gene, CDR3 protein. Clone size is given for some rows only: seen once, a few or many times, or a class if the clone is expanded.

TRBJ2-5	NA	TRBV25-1	ASNTGAPGETQY
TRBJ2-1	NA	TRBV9	ASSVGGGAYNEQF
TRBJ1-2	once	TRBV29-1	SVEHSQDNYGYT
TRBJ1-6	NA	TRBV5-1	ASSARGLSYNSPLH
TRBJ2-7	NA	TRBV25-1	ASSDSEAYEQY
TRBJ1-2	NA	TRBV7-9	ASSPPGYGYT
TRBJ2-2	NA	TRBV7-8	ASSSPRWRGGTGELF
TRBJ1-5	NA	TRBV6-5	ASRGEGGNQPQH
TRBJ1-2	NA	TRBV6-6	ASRPPGQGPTYGYT
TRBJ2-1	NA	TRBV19	ASSMGQGVHNEQF
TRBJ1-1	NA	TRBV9	ASSVYRDWGTEAF
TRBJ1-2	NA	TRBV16	ASSQYGDRGYT
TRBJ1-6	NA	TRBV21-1	ASSKGRCYSPLH
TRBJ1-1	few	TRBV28	ASSLGVLGAMNTEAF
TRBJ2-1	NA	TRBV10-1	ASSDQGWHDNEQF
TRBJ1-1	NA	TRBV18	ASSPGSTEAF
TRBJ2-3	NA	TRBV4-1	ASSSDSRTDTQY
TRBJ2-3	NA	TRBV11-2	ASSLTPGLAGTDTQY
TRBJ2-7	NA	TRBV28	ASCLLTNSYEQY
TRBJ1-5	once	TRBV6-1	ASSESGQYSNQPQH
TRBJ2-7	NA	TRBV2	ASSERGGYEQY
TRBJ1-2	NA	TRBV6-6	ASSSAGQSNYGYT
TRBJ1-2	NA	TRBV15	ATRTDRGVYGYT
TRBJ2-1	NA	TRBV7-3	ASSPRDSFSDEQF
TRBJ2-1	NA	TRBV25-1	ATDRTGIEQF
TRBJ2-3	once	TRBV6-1	ASRPAGITDTQY
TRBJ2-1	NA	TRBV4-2	ASSAGLGTYNEQF
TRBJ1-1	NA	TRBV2	ASIKQGKNTEAF
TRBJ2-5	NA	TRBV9	ASSVERGPQETQY
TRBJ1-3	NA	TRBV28	ASSDGGGTGWDTIY
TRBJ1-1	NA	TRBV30	AWITGQAVTEAF
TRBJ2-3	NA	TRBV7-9	ASSPGLAVPDTQY
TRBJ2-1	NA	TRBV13	ASSHVGGGNEQF
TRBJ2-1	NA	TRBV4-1	ASSQDLRTSGTNEQF
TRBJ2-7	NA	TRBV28	ASSPRREQY
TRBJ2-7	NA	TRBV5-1	ASSLGLAVEYEQY
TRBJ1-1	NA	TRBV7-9	ASSPFGGANTEAF
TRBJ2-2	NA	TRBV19	ASSILSHRNTGELF
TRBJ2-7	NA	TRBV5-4	ASSLSATSGRYEQY
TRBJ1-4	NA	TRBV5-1	ASSVQGPGGEKLF
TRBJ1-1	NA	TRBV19	ASIPRTGDNTEAF
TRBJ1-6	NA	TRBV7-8	ASSSGTPLH
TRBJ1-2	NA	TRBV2	ASSLTGTKGDGYT
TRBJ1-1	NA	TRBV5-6	ASSLRATTGRGAF
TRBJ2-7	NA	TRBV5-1	ASSLGQEGGEQY
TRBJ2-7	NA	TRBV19	ASSIGGNNEQY
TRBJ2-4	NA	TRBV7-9	ASSLAGTLAKNIQY
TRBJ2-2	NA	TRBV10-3	AIPGIRGVNTGELF
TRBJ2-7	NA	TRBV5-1	ASSLGTGAYEQY
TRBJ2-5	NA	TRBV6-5	ASSVPGQEETQY
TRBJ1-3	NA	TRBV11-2	ASSFRAGTIY
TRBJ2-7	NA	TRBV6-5	ASSYGTGATYEQY
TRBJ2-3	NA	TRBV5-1	ASSLQVLSRSTDTQY
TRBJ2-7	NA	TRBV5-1	ASSSTGDEQY
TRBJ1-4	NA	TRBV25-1	ASSPGGAGVLF